This T cell receptor (beta chain) was documented in a study of cytomegalovirus exposure and HLA in healthy donors. This CDR3 is 16 amino acids long. CDR1 is MNHEY and CDR2 is SMNVEV in the germline V gene (reference sequence). V lost 6 bases and J 5 bases, leaving 23 bases between the germline ends. Findings and limits, study-wide: Presence/absence analyses assumed roughly uniform sequencing depth across donors, which may not hold.

Points on this clone: The antigen is unknown.

PCR used 60 Vbeta primers and 13 Jbeta primers. Only in-frame clones appear in the TCRdb table, and some are missing; sequencing was by immunoSEQ multiplex PCR. Here the sample table reports under 40,000 clones. V usage is TRBV27 and J usage is TRBJ2-7, with D perhaps TRBD1 (8 bases). The clonotype comes from a female donor in good health and CMV-seronegative. The source material was PBMCs. The CDR3, as DNA: TGTGCCAGCAGACAAACAGGGGGAGGGTTGACGAACGAGCAGTACTTC. Its protein product is CASRQTGGGLTNEQYF.